The 15 T cell receptor beta chains given below trace back to one sample, sequenced in a study of cytomegalovirus exposure and HLA in healthy donors. The table came from immunoSEQ multiplex PCR; TCRdb's copy has only in-frame clones and leaves some out. The sample includes 150,000 to 200,000 clones, roughly 82% seen only once; the top ten take more than 1.1%. Sequences were obtained from PBMCs. These receptors all come from a woman aged 18 to 35 in good health and CMV-seronegative.

The chain is built from TRBV6-1 and TRBJ1-1; D not certain. This CDR3 is built from 10 residues. V was trimmed by 6 bases and J by 6 bases, leaving 5 bases between them. The germline V gene encodes CDR1 MNHNS and CDR2 SASEGT. The CDR3 DNA sequence: TGTGCCAGCAGCGGTCCTGAAGCTTTCTTT. It specifies CASSGPEAFF.

The V gene is TRBV29-1, the J gene TRBJ2-1, with a weak D call TRBD1 (6 bases). Germline assignment: CDR1 SQVTM and CDR2 ANQGSEA. V shed 3 bases and J shed 7 bases, with 13 bases lying between them. CDR3 size: 13 residues. This chain's CDR3 is CSVDPVRGNEQFF. The CDR3, as DNA: TGCAGCGTTGACCCGGTCAGGGGTAATGAGCAGTTCTTC.

The chain has TRBV6-5 and TRBJ2-2; D ambiguous. Trimming took off 2 bases at V and 7 bases at J, with 11 bases between the two ends. Germline lookup yields CDR1 MNHEY and CDR2 SVGAGI. This CDR3 is built from 14 residues. The DNA of the CDR3 is TGTGCCAGCAGTTACGGGCAGCTCTTCGGGGAGCTGTTTTTT. Translating gives CASSYGQLFGELFF.

V is TRBV5-1 and J is TRBJ2-7; possible D gene TRBD2, 5 bases. V shed 4 bases and J shed 3 bases, with 17 bases lying between them. This CDR3 spans 15 amino acids. CDR1 and CDR2 (germline): SGHRS, YFSETQ. DNA of the CDR3: TGCGCCAGCAGCCCCCCGGGGAGTTTAGGCTACGAGCAGTACTTC. This translates into CASSPPGSLGYEQYF.

Points on this clone: In the same sample, other DNA sequences code for this CDR3. The rearrangement joins TRBV27 to TRBJ2-1; 14 bases are shared with TRBD2. The V segment lost 9 bases and the J segment 8 bases; nucleotides outside the gene matches: 9. In germline, CDR1 is MNHEY, CDR2 SMNVEV (reference sequence). CDR3 length equals 15 residues. CDR3 in DNA: TGTGCCAGTTCCCCGGGACTAGCGGGAGTAGATGAGCAGTTCTTC. Translated, it gives CASSPGLAGVDEQFF.

V gene TRBV19 combines with J gene TRBJ1-1; 12 bases align to TRBD1. V lost 1 base to trimming and J lost 6 bases; unmatched junction nucleotides: 6. The CDR3 is 16 residues long. Germline V gene data show CDR1 as LNHDA and CDR2 as SQIVND (reference sequence). CDR3 residues: CASSIGGTGGLPEAFF. As DNA, the CDR3 is TGTGCCAGTAGTATAGGCGGGACAGGGGGCTTGCCTGAAGCTTTCTTT.

The genes are TRBV5-1 and TRBJ1-4, with 9 bases identical to TRBD1. Germline assignment: CDR1 SGHRS and CDR2 YFSETQ. The V segment lost 1 base and the J segment 10 bases; nucleotides outside the gene matches: 8. The CDR3 covers 15 residues. Here the CDR3 reads CASSLMGQGERKLFF. The CDR3 region has the DNA TGCGCCAGCAGCTTGATGGGACAGGGTGAGAGAAAACTGTTTTTT.

This clone was observed a few times. The rearrangement joins TRBV7-2 to TRBJ2-3; 8 bases line up with TRBD2. V was pared by 5 bases and J by 0 bases, with 1 base of the junction left unmatched. Germline CDR1 SGHTA, CDR2 FQGNSA. The length of the CDR3 is 14 residues. CDR3 DNA sequence: TGTGCCAGCAGCGCGGGGGGAAGCACAGATACGCAGTATTTT. Protein product: CASSAGGSTDTQYF. Filled out from reference TRBV7-2 and TRBJ2-3, the complete variable domain reads GAGVSQSPSNKVTEKGKDVELRCDPISGHTALYWYRQSLGQGLEFLIYFQGNSAPDKSGLPSDRFSAERTGGSVSTLTIQRTQQEDSAVYLCASSAGGSTDTQYFGPGTRLTVL.

V usage is TRBV4-1 and J usage is TRBJ2-1; 9 bases fit TRBD2. The CDR3 has 14 amino acids. Per germline, CDR1 MGHRA and CDR2 YSYEKL. V lost 4 bases, J lost 8 bases, and 6 bases stayed unmatched. CDR3 protein: CASSPAGGHDEQFF. CDR3 coding DNA: TGCGCCAGCAGCCCGGCGGGGGGGCACGATGAGCAGTTCTTC.

This chain joins TRBV29-1 and TRBJ1-1; perhaps TRBD1 as D (6 bases). V dropped 6 bases and J dropped 7 bases, with 9 bases sitting between them. Germline CDR1 and CDR2: SQVTM and ANQGSEA. The CDR3 totals 10 residues. CDR3 loop: CSVGQLEAFF. The CDR3 DNA reads as TGCAGCGTCGGACAGCTTGAAGCTTTCTTT.

In its sample, this clone was seen once. CDR3 in amino acids: CASSHKTGGTDTQYF. Written as DNA, the CDR3 is TGTGCCAGCAGCCATAAAACAGGGGGCACAGATACGCAGTATTTT. The chain joins TRBV14 to TRBJ2-3, with TRBD1 matching 7 bases. Germline V gives CDR1 SGHDN, CDR2 FVKESK. Unmatched junction bases numbered 4, after V lost 3 bases and J lost 1 base. CDR3 size: 15 residues. The full variable domain, in which reference TRBV14 and TRBJ2-3 provide the parts outside the CDR3, is EAGVTQFPSHSVIEKGQTVTLRCDPISGHDNLYWYRRVMGKEIKFLLHFVKESKQDESGMPNNRFLAERTGGTYSTLKVQPAELEDSGVYFCASSHKTGGTDTQYFGPGTRLTVL.

This chain links TRBV7-9 with TRBJ2-4; 9 nucleotides align to TRBD1. The V gene's germline CDR1 is SEHNR and CDR2 FQNEAQ (reference sequence). CDR3 length: 16 amino acids. Losses at the gene ends were 5 bases for V and 0 bases for J; bases not matched to a gene: 5. CDR3 sequence: CASSQTGGEAKNIQYF. For the CDR3, the DNA is TGTGCCAGCAGCCAAACAGGGGGCGAAGCCAAAAACATTCAGTACTTC.

V and J are TRBV9 and TRBJ1-1; 7 bases are shared with TRBD1. V was clipped by 4 bases and J by 13 bases; unmatched bases: 10. There are 12 residues in the CDR3. Germline assignment: CDR1 SGDLS and CDR2 YYNGEE. The CDR3 region is CASSNRDSGVFF. As DNA, the CDR3 is TGTGCCAGCAGCAACCGGGACAGTGGAGTTTTCTTT.

The chain is built from TRBV6-1 and TRBJ1-1; TRBD1 might be the D (6 bases). The CDR3 spans 14 residues. Germline V gives CDR1 MNHNS, CDR2 SASEGT. Trimming shortened V by 3 bases and J by 4 bases, and 12 bases separated the two germline ends. The CDR3 reads CASSDGRGFTEAFF. The CDR3 nucleotides read TGTGCCAGCAGTGACGGCAGGGGTTTCACTGAAGCTTTCTTT.

The rearrangement links TRBV5-1 to TRBJ2-1, with 8 bases matching TRBD2. With 4 bases clipped from V and 0 bases from J, the junction kept 3 bases outside the gene matches. CDR1 SGHRS and CDR2 YFSETQ come from the germline V gene. The CDR3 sequence is 15 residues long. The DNA for the CDR3 is TGCGCCAGCAGCAGCGGGGGTAGCTCCTACAATGAGCAGTTCTTC. It codes for CASSSGGSSYNEQFF.